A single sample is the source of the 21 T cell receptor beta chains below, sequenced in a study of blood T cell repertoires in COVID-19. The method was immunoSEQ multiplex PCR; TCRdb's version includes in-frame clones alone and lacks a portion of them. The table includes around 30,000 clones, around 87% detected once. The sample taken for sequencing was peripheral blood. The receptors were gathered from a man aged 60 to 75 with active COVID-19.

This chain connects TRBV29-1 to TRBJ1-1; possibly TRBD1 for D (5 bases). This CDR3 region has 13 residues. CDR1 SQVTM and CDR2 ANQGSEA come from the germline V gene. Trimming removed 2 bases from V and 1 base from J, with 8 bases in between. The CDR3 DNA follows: TGCAGCGTTGAACTAGGACAGAACACTGAAGCTTTCTTT. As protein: CSVELGQNTEAFF.

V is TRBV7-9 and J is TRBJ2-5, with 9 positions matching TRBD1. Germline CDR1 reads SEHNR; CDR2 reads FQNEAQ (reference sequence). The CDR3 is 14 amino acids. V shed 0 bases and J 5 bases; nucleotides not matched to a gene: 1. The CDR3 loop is CASSLATGGETQYF. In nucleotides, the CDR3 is TGTGCCAGCAGCTTAGCGACAGGGGGGGAGACCCAGTACTTC.

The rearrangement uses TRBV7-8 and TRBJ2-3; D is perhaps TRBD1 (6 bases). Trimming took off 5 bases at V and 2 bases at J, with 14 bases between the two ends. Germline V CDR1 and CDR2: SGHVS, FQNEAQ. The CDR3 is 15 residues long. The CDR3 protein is CASSPLRGNTDTQYF. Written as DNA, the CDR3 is TGTGCCAGCAGCCCCCTGAGGGGGAACACAGATACGCAGTATTTT.

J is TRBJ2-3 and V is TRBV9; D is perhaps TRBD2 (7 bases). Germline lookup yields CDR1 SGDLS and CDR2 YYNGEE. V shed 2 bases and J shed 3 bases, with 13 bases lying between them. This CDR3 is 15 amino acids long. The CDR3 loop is CASSVRGAGTDTQYF. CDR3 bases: TGTGCCAGCAGCGTCCGGGGGGCAGGGACAGATACGCAGTATTTT.

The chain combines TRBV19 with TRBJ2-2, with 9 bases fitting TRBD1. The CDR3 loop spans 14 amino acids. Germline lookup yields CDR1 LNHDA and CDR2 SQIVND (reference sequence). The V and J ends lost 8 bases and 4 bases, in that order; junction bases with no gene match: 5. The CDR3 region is CASGRTGVTGELFF. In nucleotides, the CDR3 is TGTGCCAGTGGCCGGACAGGGGTCACCGGGGAGCTGTTTTTT.

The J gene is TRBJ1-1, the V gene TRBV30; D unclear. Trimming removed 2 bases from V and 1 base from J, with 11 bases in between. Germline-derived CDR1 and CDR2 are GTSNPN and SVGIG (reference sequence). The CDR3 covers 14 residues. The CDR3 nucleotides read TGTGCCTGGAGTCCAGGACTGTGGAACACTGAAGCTTTCTTT. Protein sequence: CAWSPGLWNTEAFF.

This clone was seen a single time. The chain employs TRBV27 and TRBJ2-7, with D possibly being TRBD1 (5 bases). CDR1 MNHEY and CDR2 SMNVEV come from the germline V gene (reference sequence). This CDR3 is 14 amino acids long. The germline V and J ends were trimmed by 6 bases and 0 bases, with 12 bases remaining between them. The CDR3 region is CASRGRRDSYEQYF. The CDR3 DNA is TGTGCCAGCAGAGGACGCAGGGACTCCTACGAGCAGTACTTC.

The CDR3 protein is CATGLAGEVETQYF. In nucleotides, the CDR3 is TGTGCCACCGGACTAGCGGGAGAAGTGGAGACCCAGTACTTC. The V gene is TRBV10-3, the J gene TRBJ2-5; TRBD2 matches at 13 bases. V lost 10 bases, J lost 5 bases, and 7 bases stayed unmatched. This CDR3 is 14 amino acids long. From germline, CDR1 is ENHRY and CDR2 SYGVKD.

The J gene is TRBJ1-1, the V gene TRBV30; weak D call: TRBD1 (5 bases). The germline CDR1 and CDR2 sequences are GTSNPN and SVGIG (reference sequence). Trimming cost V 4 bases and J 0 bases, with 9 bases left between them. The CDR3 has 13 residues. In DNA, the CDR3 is TGTGCCTGGACCAGACAGTTGAACACTGAAGCTTTCTTT. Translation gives CAWTRQLNTEAFF.

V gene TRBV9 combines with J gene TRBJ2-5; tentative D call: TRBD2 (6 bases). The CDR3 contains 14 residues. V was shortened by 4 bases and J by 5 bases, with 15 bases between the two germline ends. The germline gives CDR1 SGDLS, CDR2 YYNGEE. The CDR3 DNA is TGTGCCAGCAGCCCACGGTTGGGGAGGGAGACCCAGTACTTC. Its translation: CASSPRLGRETQYF.

CDR3 nucleotides: TGCGCCAGCAGTCGGGACAGGGGATATAATTCACCCCTCCACTTT. Amino acids: CASSRDRGYNSPLHF. J is TRBJ1-6 and V is TRBV10-2, with 10 bases aligning to TRBD1. Germline V CDR1 and CDR2: WSHSY, SAAADI. The CDR3 is 15 amino acids. Trimming removed 5 bases from V and 4 bases from J; junction bases left unmatched: 2.

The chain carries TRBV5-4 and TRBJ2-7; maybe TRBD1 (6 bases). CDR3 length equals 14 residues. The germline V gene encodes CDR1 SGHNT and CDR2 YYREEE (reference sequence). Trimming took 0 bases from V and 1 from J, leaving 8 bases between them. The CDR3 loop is CASSLGQGSYEQYF. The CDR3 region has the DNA TGTGCCAGCAGCTTGGGGCAGGGGTCCTACGAGCAGTACTTC.

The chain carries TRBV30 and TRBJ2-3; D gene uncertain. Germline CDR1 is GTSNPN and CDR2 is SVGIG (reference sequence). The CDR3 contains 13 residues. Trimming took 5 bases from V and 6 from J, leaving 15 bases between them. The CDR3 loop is CAWERSRQDTQYF. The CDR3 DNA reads TGTGCCTGGGAACGCTCCCGTCAGGATACGCAGTATTTT.

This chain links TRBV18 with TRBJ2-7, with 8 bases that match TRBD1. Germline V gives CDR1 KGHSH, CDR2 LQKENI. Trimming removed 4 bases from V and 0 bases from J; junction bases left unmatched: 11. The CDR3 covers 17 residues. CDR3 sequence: CASSRTGTTGGSYEQYF. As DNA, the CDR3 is TGTGCCAGCTCACGCACCGGGACCACAGGGGGCTCCTACGAGCAGTACTTC. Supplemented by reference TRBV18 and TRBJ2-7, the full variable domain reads NAGVMQNPRHLVRRRGQEARLRCSPMKGHSHVYWYRQLPEEGLKFMVYLQKENIIDESGMPKERFSAEFPKEGPSILRIQQVVRGDSAAYFCASSRTGTTGGSYEQYFGPGTRLTVT.

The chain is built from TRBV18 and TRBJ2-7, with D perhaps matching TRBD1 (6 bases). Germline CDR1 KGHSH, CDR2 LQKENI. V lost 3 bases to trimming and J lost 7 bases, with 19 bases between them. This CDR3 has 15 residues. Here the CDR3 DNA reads TGTGCCAGCTCACCCCCGGGTGGGGGCAATTGGGAGCAGTACTTC. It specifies CASSPPGGGNWEQYF.

The CDR3 sequence: CASSTSGAFQETQYF. The CDR3 DNA follows: TGTGCCAGCAGCACTAGCGGGGCGTTCCAAGAGACCCAGTACTTC. The V call is TRBV7-8, the J call TRBJ2-5; TRBD2 matches at 10 bases. This CDR3 comprises 15 residues. V trimming: 5 bases; J trimming: 1 base; junction bases outside the gene matches: 4. Germline CDR1 is SGHVS and CDR2 is FQNEAQ.

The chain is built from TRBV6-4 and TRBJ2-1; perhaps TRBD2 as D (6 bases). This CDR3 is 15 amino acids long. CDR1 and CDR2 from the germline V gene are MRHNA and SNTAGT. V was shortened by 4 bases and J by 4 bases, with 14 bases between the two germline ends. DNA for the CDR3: TGTGCCAGCAGTGGATCTAGCGCCGTTTACAATGAGCAGTTCTTC. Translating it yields CASSGSSAVYNEQFF.

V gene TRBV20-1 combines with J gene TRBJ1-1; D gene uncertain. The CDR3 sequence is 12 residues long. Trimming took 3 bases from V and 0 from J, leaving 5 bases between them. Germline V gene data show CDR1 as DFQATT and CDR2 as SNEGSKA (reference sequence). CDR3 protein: CSASFLNTEAFF. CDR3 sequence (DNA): TGCAGTGCTAGTTTCTTGAACACTGAAGCTTTCTTT.

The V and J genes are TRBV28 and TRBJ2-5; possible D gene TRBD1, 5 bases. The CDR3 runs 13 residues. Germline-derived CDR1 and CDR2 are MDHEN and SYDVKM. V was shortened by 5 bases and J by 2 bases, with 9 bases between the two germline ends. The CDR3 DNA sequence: TGTGCCAGCAGTCCCGACAGTCAAGAGACCCAGTACTTC. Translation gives CASSPDSQETQYF.

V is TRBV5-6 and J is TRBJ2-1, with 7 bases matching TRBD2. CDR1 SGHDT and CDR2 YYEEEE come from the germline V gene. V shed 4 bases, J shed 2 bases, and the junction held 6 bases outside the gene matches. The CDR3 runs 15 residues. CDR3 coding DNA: TGTGCCAGCAGCCCACTAAGCGGGGCCTACAATGAGCAGTTCTTC. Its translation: CASSPLSGAYNEQFF. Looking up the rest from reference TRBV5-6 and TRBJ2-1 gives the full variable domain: DAGVTQSPTHLIKTRGQQVTLRCSPKSGHDTVSWYQQALGQGPQFIFQYYEEEERQRGNFPDRFSGHQFPNYSSELNVNALLLGDSALYLCASSPLSGAYNEQFFGPGTRLTVL.

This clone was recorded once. The CDR3 here is CASSLEQASYEQYF. CDR3 coding DNA: TGTGCCAGCAGCTTAGAGCAAGCGTCCTACGAGCAGTACTTC. The gene calls are TRBV11-2 and TRBJ2-7; D is undetermined. CDR3 length: 14 amino acids. The V gene lost 0 bases and the J gene lost 1 base, with 7 bases spanning the gap. Germline CDR1 reads SGHAT; CDR2 reads FQNNGV.